This TCR beta chain was documented in a study of cytomegalovirus exposure and HLA in healthy donors. Study-wide results and limits: A list of 150 or so TCR beta chains associated with cytomegalovirus was given.

Germline V CDR1 and CDR2: SGHAT, FQNNGV. The CDR3 has 17 amino acids. About this clone: The antigen remains undetermined.

The study ran its PCR with 60 Vbeta and 13 Jbeta primers. Here immunoSEQ multiplex PCR was the method, and the copy in TCRdb shows in-frame clones only, minus some. This table has under 100,000 clones, less than 80% appearing once. The rearrangement uses TRBV11-2 and TRBJ2-5, with 10 bases fitting TRBD1. The closer fit of TRBJ2-7 to the DNA end suggests the J call may be wrong. The sample was PBMCs. The source is a man aged 25 to 40 in good health and CMV-seronegative. The CDR3 bases are TGTGCCAGCAGCTCCTACGCCGGGACAGGGGCCACCTACGAGCAGTACTTC. Translating gives CASSSYAGTGATYEQYF.